This entry features one T cell receptor (beta chain) sequence. The antigen is not known. The same CDR3 arises from other DNA sequences in this sample as well. Trimming removed 4 bases from V and 3 bases from J; junction bases left unmatched: 3. Germline lookup yields CDR1 SGHRS and CDR2 YFSETQ. The CDR3 has 14 amino acids. Several immunoSEQ plates received, in even portions, the genomic DNA of each subset. Per the authors' pipeline: There were no quality scores in the junction-only immunoSEQ sequences, so filtering differed. Here immunoSEQ multiplex PCR was the method, and the copy in TCRdb shows in-frame clones only, minus some. V and J calls and clone size come straight from that table; D and trimming were deduced from the DNA. The sample holds 2 million to 3 million clones, under 95% seen once. The entry originates in a study of shared clonotypes between healthy human individuals. Study findings and constraints: Across a handful of donors, naive CD4 shared roughly 5.2%, naive CD8 around 4%, memory CD4 approximately 2.5%, memory CD8 around 0.36%. The generation probabilities recorded for non-shared clonotypes fell below those of clonotypes shared by all four donors.

The sequence was obtained from a man between 18 and 35 years old in good health. Some clones in this sample may be carry-over from other donors' samples. The chain recombines TRBV5-1 with TRBJ1-2; the match to TRBD1 covers 10 bases. Source material: naive CD4+ T cells from PBMCs. Documented subset: CD45RA+ positively selected. CDR3 sequence reads: CASSLGQGDYGYTF. CDR3 bases: TGCGCCAGCAGCCTAGGACAGGGGGACTATGGCTACACCTTC.